This T cell receptor beta chain came from a study of control samples from healthy donors and cancer patients. Germline V CDR1 and CDR2: MDHEN, SYDVKM. The germline V and J ends were trimmed by 3 bases and 0 bases, with 12 bases remaining between them. The CDR3 is made up of 16 amino acids. Sequencing used immunoSEQ multiplex PCR; TCRdb keeps in-frame clones, though not all of them. Here the sample spans 25,000 to 35,000 clones, less than 80% being singletons. The clonotype comes from a man in his fifties or sixties with head and neck cancer. Sequencing input: PBMCs. V gene TRBV28 combines with J gene TRBJ1-5; D gene unclear. The CDR3, as DNA: TGTGCCAGCAGTTTCGGAAGTCCCCTTAGCAATCAGCCCCAGCATTTT. The encoded protein is CASSFGSPLSNQPQHF.